A selection of T cell receptor beta chains follows, all from one sample in a study of blood T cell repertoires in COVID-19. Here immunoSEQ multiplex PCR was the method, and the copy in TCRdb shows in-frame clones only, minus some. The sample lists roughly 250,000 clones, 80% to 85% seen once, with 15% to 17% in the top ten. Sequencing used peripheral blood. Every receptor here comes from a person between 65 and 79 years old with COVID-19, enrolled during active disease. CDR3s include the opening cysteine and the closing phenylalanine or tryptophan. D genes are given only for firm matches.

J	D	V	CDR3	DNA
TRBJ1-4	-	TRBV5-1	CASSLGAGTNEKLFF	TGCGCCAGCAGCTTGGGGGCTGGGACTAATGAAAAACTGTTTTTT
TRBJ1-2	TRBD1	TRBV6-5	CASRYTGTGWHTF	TGTGCCAGCAGATACACCGGGACAGGGTGGCACACCTTC
TRBJ2-7	-	TRBV6-5	CASRLTRQDYEQYF	TGTGCCAGCAGGCTAACTAGGCAGGACTACGAGCAGTACTTC
TRBJ2-2	TRBD2	TRBV7-9	CASSLTVLAGANTGELFF	TGTGCCAGCAGCCTAACTGTCCTGGCGGGAGCGAACACCGGGGAGCTGTTTTTT
TRBJ1-3	-	TRBV5-6	CASSLGQYRGNTIYF	TGTGCCAGCAGCTTGGGGCAGTACCGTGGAAACACCATATATTTT
TRBJ2-3	TRBD2	TRBV4-3	CASSEGPREGDTQYF	TGCGCCAGCAGCGAAGGGCCGCGGGAGGGCGATACGCAGTATTTT
TRBJ1-1	-	TRBV6-4	CARSNNTEAFF	TGTGCCAGATCTAATAACACTGAAGCTTTCTTT
TRBJ2-1	TRBD2	TRBV3-1/TRBV3-2	CASTDRTSLYNEQFF	TGTGCCAGCACCGATAGGACTAGCCTCTACAATGAGCAGTTCTTC
TRBJ2-7	-	TRBV3-1/TRBV3-2	CASSQEGKARTYEQYF	TGTGCCAGCAGCCAAGAAGGAAAAGCGCGCACGTACGAGCAGTACTTC
TRBJ1-5	TRBD1	TRBV11-2	CASSLVAGGPNQPQHF	TGTGCCAGCAGCTTAGTGGCAGGGGGCCCCAATCAGCCCCAGCATTTT
TRBJ2-1	-	TRBV6-5	CASSRGGNEQFF	TGTGCCAGCAGCCGCGGCGGGAATGAGCAGTTCTTC
TRBJ1-4	-	TRBV5-8	CASSLRQVNEKLFF	TGTGCCAGCAGCCTAAGACAGGTGAATGAAAAACTGTTTTTT